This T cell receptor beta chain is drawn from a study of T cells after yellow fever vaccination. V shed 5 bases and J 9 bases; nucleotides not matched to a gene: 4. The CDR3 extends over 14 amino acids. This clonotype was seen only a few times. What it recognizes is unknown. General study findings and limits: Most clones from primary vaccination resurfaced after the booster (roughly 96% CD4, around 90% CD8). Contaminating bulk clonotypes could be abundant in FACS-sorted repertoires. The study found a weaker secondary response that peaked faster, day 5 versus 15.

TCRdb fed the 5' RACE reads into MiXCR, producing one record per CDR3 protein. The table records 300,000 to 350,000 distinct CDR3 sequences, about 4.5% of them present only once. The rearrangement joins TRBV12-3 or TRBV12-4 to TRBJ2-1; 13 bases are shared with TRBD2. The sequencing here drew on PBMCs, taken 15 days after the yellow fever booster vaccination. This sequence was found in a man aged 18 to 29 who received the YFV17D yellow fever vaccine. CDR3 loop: CASSQTSGGPEQFF. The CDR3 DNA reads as TGTGCCAGCAGTCAGACTAGCGGGGGGCCTGAGCAGTTCTTC.